This entry describes one T cell receptor beta chain. This record comes from a study of cytomegalovirus exposure and HLA in healthy donors. These donors were members of the roughly 120-subject validation cohort, a group separate from the approximately 700-subject first cohort. The CDR3 has 15 amino acids. Germline CDR1 reads SGDLS; CDR2 reads YYNGEE. The V end was cut by 0 bases, the J end by 4 bases, with 13 bases between. TCRdb's copy holds only in-frame clones and misses some; the assay was immunoSEQ multiplex PCR. This table holds fewer than 120,000 clones, approximately 88% found once. This receptor was identified in a woman aged 25 to 39 in good health and CMV-seropositive. The chain is built from TRBV9 and TRBJ2-5, with a tentative D call TRBD1 (5 bases). The sample taken for sequencing was PBMCs. The CDR3 DNA reads TGTGCCAGCAGCGTAGCTCCAGCCCAGGGAGAGACCCAGTACTTC. The encoded protein is CASSVAPAQGETQYF.